The 27 T cell receptor beta chains below were found in one sample sequenced in a study of beta chain features in type 1 diabetes. cDNA synthesis used the whole RNA isolate, giving expressed TCRB sequences. The method was immunoSEQ multiplex PCR; TCRdb's version includes in-frame clones alone and lacks a portion of them. The data contain more than 300,000 clones, approximately 8% of them seen just once; the ten biggest clones take up less than 0.5%. Material for sequencing was central memory CD4+ T cells from blood. These receptors were obtained from a woman younger than 35 in good health.

This clone was seen more than once but under ten times. The rearrangement joins TRBV5-6 to TRBJ2-7; perhaps TRBD1 as D (5 bases). CDR1 and CDR2 from the germline V gene are SGHDT and YYEEEE. The CDR3 loop spans 15 amino acids. The V and J ends lost 4 bases and 0 bases respectively, with 14 bases between them. The CDR3 spells CASSPRQISSYEQYF. CDR3 DNA: TGTGCCAGCAGCCCTAGACAGATAAGCTCCTACGAGCAGTACTTC.

There are a few counts of this clone. This chain connects TRBV7-2 to TRBJ2-7, with D uncertain. The V gene's germline CDR1 is SGHTA and CDR2 FQGNSA. This CDR3 comprises 15 residues. The V gene lost 2 bases and the J gene lost 0 bases, with 11 bases spanning the gap. DNA for the CDR3: TGTGCCAGCAGCTTAACTTTCGGCAACTCCTACGAGCAGTACTTC. Its translation: CASSLTFGNSYEQYF.

The rearrangement uses TRBV7-2 and TRBJ2-3; TRBD2 might be the D (5 bases). The V end was cut by 5 bases, the J end by 6 bases, with 18 bases between. This CDR3 comprises 15 residues. CDR1 and CDR2 from the germline V gene are SGHTA and FQGNSA. In nucleotides, the CDR3 is TGTGCCAGCAGCCCTAGTGGTGGCGGGTTTGATACGCAGTATTTT. Translating it yields CASSPSGGGFDTQYF.

This clone was seen more than once but under ten times. The rearrangement links TRBV4-3 to TRBJ2-3; TRBD2 aligns across 13 bases. Germline loops: CDR1 LGHNA, CDR2 YSLEER. The J segment lost 7 bases and the V segment lost 0 bases, leaving 4 bases of the junction unmatched. The CDR3 has 16 amino acids. The CDR3 DNA is TGCGCCAGCAGCCAAGATATCGGGACTAGCGGGAATACGCAGTATTTT. Its translation: CASSQDIGTSGNTQYF.

This clone has only one observation. The CDR3 region has the DNA TGTGCCAGCAGCTTCCAGCGGGCCAAAGTAGATACGCAGTATTTT. It yields the protein CASSFQRAKVDTQYF. This chain links TRBV7-2 with TRBJ2-3; maybe TRBD2 (6 bases). The germline CDR1 and CDR2 sequences are SGHTA and FQGNSA. This CDR3 comprises 15 residues. Trimming stripped 3 bases from V and 5 bases from J, with 15 bases between.

The chain recombines TRBV6-1 with TRBJ1-5; D unclear. Germline-derived CDR1 and CDR2 are MNHNS and SASEGT. V was shortened by 2 bases and J by 7 bases, with 15 bases between the two germline ends. The CDR3 sequence is 15 residues long. CDR3 DNA: TGTGCCAGCAGTGAATTTGATACCGTGGTGCAGCCCCAGCATTTT. Protein: CASSEFDTVVQPQHF.

On this clone: The same CDR3 can be traced to other DNA sequences in this sample. The chain links TRBV5-1 to TRBJ2-5; D might be TRBD1 (6 bases). V was trimmed by 5 bases and J by 1 base, leaving 9 bases between them. CDR1 and CDR2 (germline): SGHRS, YFSETQ. This CDR3 has 13 residues. For the CDR3, the DNA is TGCGCCAGCAGTTCAGGGGTCCAAGAGACCCAGTACTTC. Its translation is CASSSGVQETQYF.

DNA of the CDR3: TGTGCCAGCAGCAAAGTCGATACCACGGGCCCTTATGGCTACACCTTC. Encoded protein: CASSKVDTTGPYGYTF. The chain employs TRBV21-1 and TRBJ1-2. TRBV21-1 is a pseudogene. This CDR3 has 16 amino acids.

The chain links TRBV4-2 to TRBJ2-1; 7 nucleotides align to TRBD2. Looked up from germline, CDR1 is LGHNA and CDR2 is YNFKEQ. V shed 2 bases, J shed 7 bases, and the junction held 14 bases outside the gene matches. This CDR3 is 17 amino acids long. The CDR3 DNA sequence: TGTGCCAGCAGCCAAAAGACTAGCCGAAATACACTTAATGAGCAGTTCTTC. Amino acids: CASSQKTSRNTLNEQFF.

The chain uses TRBV5-1 and TRBJ2-2; the match to TRBD1 covers 7 bases. Germline CDR1 is SGHRS and CDR2 is YFSETQ. V lost 0 bases and J lost 5; bases outside the gene matches: 7. The CDR3 has 16 residues. The CDR3 here is CASSLGPDRVTGELFF. CDR3 nucleotides: TGCGCCAGCAGCTTGGGGCCCGACAGGGTGACCGGGGAGCTGTTTTTT.

This sequence joins TRBV2 and TRBJ2-5; 10 nucleotides align to TRBD1. The J segment lost 5 bases and the V segment lost 5 bases, leaving 8 bases of the junction unmatched. Germline CDR1 reads SNHLY; CDR2 reads FYNNEI. There are 15 residues in the CDR3. The CDR3 nucleotides are TGTGCCAGCAGTTCTCCCGACAGGGGGCCGGAGACCCAGTACTTC. Amino acids: CASSSPDRGPETQYF.

This clone was seen a handful of times. The chain carries TRBV29-1 and TRBJ1-1, with D possibly being TRBD1 (5 bases). Between the trimmed V and J ends, which lost 1 base and 1 base, there was a span of 13 bases. Germline V gene sequence: CDR1 SQVTM, CDR2 ANQGSEA. The CDR3 extends over 15 amino acids. CDR3 in amino acids: CSVEVYGGPNTEAFF. In DNA form, the CDR3 reads TGCAGCGTTGAAGTTTACGGGGGACCGAACACTGAAGCTTTCTTT.

A few counts support this clone. The chain carries TRBV7-9 and TRBJ2-5; unclear D gene. Germline CDR1 reads SEHNR; CDR2 reads FQNEAQ (reference sequence). CDR3 length equals 14 residues. V was pared by 4 bases and J by 0 bases, with 9 bases between. The CDR3 loop reads CASSSWANQETQYF. The CDR3 DNA is TGTGCCAGCAGCTCTTGGGCAAACCAAGAGACCCAGTACTTC.

The gene calls are TRBV20-1 and TRBJ2-3; D uncertain. The germline CDR1 and CDR2 sequences are DFQATT and SNEGSKA (reference sequence). The V end lost 7 bases, the J end lost 0 bases, and 5 bases lay between the germline ends. The CDR3 extends over 11 amino acids. The CDR3 DNA is TGCAGTGTACAGAGCACAGATACGCAGTATTTT. Its protein is CSVQSTDTQYF.

This clone has just a few counts. The sample has other DNA sequences that encode this CDR3 too. V usage is TRBV5-1 and J usage is TRBJ2-7; 11 bases fit TRBD1. The CDR3 totals 14 residues. Unmatched junction bases numbered 5, after V lost 8 bases and J lost 1 base. Germline V gene data show CDR1 as SGHRS and CDR2 as YFSETQ. The CDR3 sequence: CASKGQGASYEQYF. The DNA for the CDR3 is TGCGCCAGTAAAGGACAGGGGGCTTCCTACGAGCAGTACTTC.

The chain couples TRBV7-3 to TRBJ2-6, with 12 bases matching TRBD1. The CDR3 sequence is 18 residues long. V trimming: 3 bases; J trimming: 3 bases; junction bases outside the gene matches: 6. Germline V gene sequence: CDR1 SGHTA, CDR2 FQGTGA. CDR3 sequence reads: CASSLPGQGASGANVLTF. The CDR3 nucleotides read TGTGCCAGCAGCTTGCCGGGACAGGGGGCGAGTGGGGCCAACGTCCTGACTTTC.

The chain joins TRBV7-8 to TRBJ1-2, with 7 nucleotides matching TRBD1. The CDR3 runs 15 residues. J gave up 3 bases and V 5 bases, and 9 bases lay outside the gene matches. Germline V gene data show CDR1 as SGHVS and CDR2 as FQNEAQ. The CDR3 loop reads CASSPQTGSDYGYTF. The CDR3 nucleotides read TGTGCCAGCAGCCCTCAGACAGGGTCAGACTATGGCTACACCTTC.

The J gene is TRBJ2-7, the V gene TRBV7-2; 11 bases are a match to TRBD1. V was pared by 6 bases and J by 4 bases, with 8 bases of the junction left unmatched. The CDR3 runs to 15 residues. Germline V lookup: CDR1 SGHTA, CDR2 FQGNSA. The DNA for the CDR3 is TGTGCCAGCAGAGATGCCGGGACAGGGGGATACGAGCAGTACTTC. Protein sequence: CASRDAGTGGYEQYF.

The chain links TRBV7-2 to TRBJ2-6; D could derive from TRBD1 or TRBD2 (5 bases each). This CDR3 has 18 residues. CDR1 is SGHTA and CDR2 is FQGNSA in the germline V gene. Trimming pared 2 bases from V and 2 bases from J, leaving 16 bases between. The CDR3 sequence is CASSLTGSRGAGANVLTF. The CDR3 nucleotides read TGTGCCAGCAGCTTAACTGGTTCTAGGGGAGCTGGGGCCAACGTCCTGACTTTC. Complete variable domain (other parts from reference TRBV7-2 and TRBJ2-6): GAGVSQSPSNKVTEKGKDVELRCDPISGHTALYWYRQSLGQGLEFLIYFQGNSAPDKSGLPSDRFSAERTGGSVSTLTIQRTQQEDSAVYLCASSLTGSRGAGANVLTFGAGSRLTVL.

The chain combines TRBV5-1 with TRBJ2-7, with 9 positions matching TRBD2. Per the germline V gene, CDR1 is SGHRS and CDR2 is YFSETQ. V was clipped by 1 base and J by 3 bases; unmatched bases: 2. The CDR3 is made up of 14 amino acids. This CDR3 is CASSLRAGGYEQYF. CDR3 in DNA: TGCGCCAGCAGCTTGAGAGCGGGAGGCTACGAGCAGTACTTC.

This clone has only a few counts. The chain couples TRBV6-6 to TRBJ2-5; perhaps TRBD1 as D (5 bases). The DNA end is more similar to TRBJ2-7, so the J call may be wrong. Germline V gives CDR1 MNHNY, CDR2 SVGAGI (reference sequence). The CDR3 covers 16 residues. The CDR3 DNA reads TGTGCCAGCAGTTACACCAGTCCACAGGATAACTACGAGCAGTACTTC. It specifies CASSYTSPQDNYEQYF.

The chain recombines TRBV18 with TRBJ2-7, with D uncertain. This CDR3 has 13 residues. V gave up 3 bases and J gave up 6 bases, with 12 bases separating them. Germline values: CDR1 KGHSH, CDR2 LQKENI. CDR3: CASSPPSPLEQYF. CDR3 DNA: TGTGCCAGCTCACCCCCGTCACCCCTCGAGCAGTACTTC.

This clone occurred a few times. This chain links TRBV2 with TRBJ2-1, with D uncertain. CDR3 length: 13 residues. V was pared by 6 bases and J by 8 bases, with 14 bases between. Germline V CDR1 and CDR2: SNHLY, FYNNEI. CDR3 region: CASRVSYVHEQFF. The DNA for the CDR3 is TGTGCCAGCAGGGTTTCGTACGTCCATGAGCAGTTCTTC.

The chain has TRBV9 and TRBJ2-5; D uncertain. Trimming removed 0 bases at V and 4 bases at J, with 10 bases between. This CDR3 has 14 amino acids. The V gene's germline CDR1 is SGDLS and CDR2 YYNGEE. The CDR3 reads CASSVDERPETQYF. The CDR3 nucleotides are TGTGCCAGCAGCGTAGACGAACGGCCAGAGACCCAGTACTTC.

For this clone: One junction end does not reproduce the germline sequence, and a read error may be involved. The J gene is TRBJ1-2, the V gene TRBV14, with 7 bases that match TRBD1. This CDR3 spans 14 amino acids. Germline V lookup: CDR1 SGHDN, CDR2 FVKESK. CDR3 region: CASSQLGGFYVYTF. CDR3 sequence (DNA): TGTGCCAGCAGCCAGCTAGGGGGCTTCTATGTCTACACCTTC. Complete variable domain (other parts from reference TRBV14 and TRBJ1-2): EAGVTQFPSHSVIEKGQTVTLRCDPISGHDNLYWYRRVMGKEIKFLLHFVKESKQDESGMPNNRFLAERTGGTYSTLKVQPAELEDSGVYFCASSQLGGFYVYTFGSGTRLTVV.

The table lists this clone with a few counts. The J gene is TRBJ2-7, the V gene TRBV6-1; a possible D gene is TRBD2 (6 bases). The CDR3 runs to 17 residues. V was cut by 2 bases and J by 2 bases, with 19 bases left in between. From germline, CDR1 is MNHNS and CDR2 SASEGT. The CDR3 DNA sequence: TGTGCCAGCAGTGAACTCCGGGGGAGCAGCGGAACCTACGAGCAGTACTTC. It translates to CASSELRGSSGTYEQYF.

This clone was detected a few times. J is TRBJ2-6 and V is TRBV4-3; a weak D match, TRBD1 (6 bases). CDR3 length: 17 residues. Trimming stripped 0 bases from V and 0 bases from J, with 9 bases between. CDR1 and CDR2 (germline): LGHNA, YSLEER. CDR3 coding DNA: TGCGCCAGCAGCCAAGAACCGACAGGCTCTGGGGCCAACGTCCTGACTTTC. Translating it yields CASSQEPTGSGANVLTF.